This T cell receptor (beta chain) was documented in a study of Graves' ophthalmopathy and Graves' hyperthyroidism. RNA transcripts yielded amplified TCR beta CDR3 regions. A first-round RT-PCR used HTBI primers, followed by a second-round multiplex PCR. TCRdb re-analysed the multiplex PCR reads in MiXCR, keeping a single row per CDR3 protein. The sample records 500,000 to 700,000 distinct CDR3 sequences, under 45% being singletons. CDR1 and CDR2 from the germline V gene are SNHLY and FYNNEI. The ends lost 10 bases at V and 5 bases at J; junction bases unmatched: 9. This CDR3 spans 13 amino acids. The TCR originated in an adult man with Graves' hyperthyroidism. Sequenced input: peripheral blood or thyroid tissue (not recorded which). The chain uses TRBV2 and TRBJ2-5; TRBD2 matches 8 bases. For the CDR3, the DNA is TGTGCCACAGACGGGGGGGGGCAGGAGACCCAGTACTTC. Translation: CATDGGGQETQYF.